Each of the 27 T cell receptor beta chains below was sequenced from the same sample in a study of T cell responses to AZD1222 COVID-19 vaccine. Using immunoSEQ multiplex PCR, the repertoire was profiled, and TCRdb retains in-frame clones only, with some absent. Among fewer than 90,000 clones, about 82% were seen once, and the ten largest hold 5.5% to 6%. Sample: peripheral blood, taken 28 days after the second AZD1222 dose. The receptor source for this set is an adult who received the AZD1222 COVID-19 vaccine.

This clone was seen only once. J is TRBJ1-5 and V is TRBV19; a possible D gene is TRBD1 (5 bases). The germline V gene encodes CDR1 LNHDA and CDR2 SQIVND (reference sequence). CDR3 size: 15 residues. V lost 5 bases, J lost 6 bases, and 17 bases lay in between. The CDR3 is CASSREAGPRQPQHF. In DNA form, the CDR3 reads TGTGCCAGTAGTCGGGAGGCAGGGCCCCGTCAGCCCCAGCATTTT.

This clone was detected once. This chain joins TRBV5-1 and TRBJ1-3, with 8 bases matching TRBD1. This CDR3 contains 16 residues. From germline, CDR1 is SGHRS and CDR2 YFSETQ. The V segment lost 4 bases and the J segment 0 bases; nucleotides outside the gene matches: 6. The CDR3 protein is CASSPGQAISGNTIYF. DNA for the CDR3: TGCGCCAGCAGCCCGGGACAGGCAATCTCTGGAAACACCATATATTTT.

This clone appeared once. The chain recombines TRBV10-2 with TRBJ1-2, with TRBD1 matching 8 bases. The CDR3 is 14 residues long. The V and J ends lost 6 bases and 5 bases, in that order; junction bases with no gene match: 8. Germline CDR1 is WSHSY and CDR2 is SAAADI. The CDR3 DNA is TGCGCCAGCAGAATTCCGGGACAGGATTATGGCTACACCTTC. Translation: CASRIPGQDYGYTF.

V usage is TRBV7-4 and J usage is TRBJ2-2; 9 bases are shared with TRBD2. Germline V gives CDR1 SGHVT, CDR2 SQSDAQ. This CDR3 contains 18 residues. Trimming took 1 base from V and 3 from J; bases not matched to a gene: 9. Written as DNA, the CDR3 is TGTGCCAGCAGCTTAGACCTAGCGGGGTGGAAGGACACCGGGGAGCTGTTTTTT. It codes for CASSLDLAGWKDTGELFF.

This clone was observed a single time. The rearrangement uses TRBV18 and TRBJ2-6; no reliable D call. Between the trimmed V and J ends, which lost 2 bases and 4 bases, there was a span of 12 bases. This CDR3 has 16 residues. CDR1 and CDR2 (germline): KGHSH, LQKENI. The CDR3: CASSPAEFSGANVLTF. The CDR3 DNA reads TGTGCCAGCTCACCAGCTGAATTTTCAGGGGCCAACGTCCTGACTTTC.

V usage is TRBV11-1 and J usage is TRBJ2-3; D is perhaps TRBD2 (5 bases). Trimming removed 5 bases at V and 5 bases at J, with 11 bases between. Germline-derived CDR1 and CDR2 are SGHAT and FQDESV (reference sequence). The CDR3 contains 13 residues. This CDR3 is CASSPRTVDTQYF. The CDR3 DNA reads as TGTGCCAGCAGCCCCCGGACTGTAGATACGCAGTATTTT.

The rearrangement joins TRBV29-1 to TRBJ1-2, with a weak D call TRBD1 (5 bases). The V end was cut by 3 bases, the J end by 1 base, with 9 bases between. This CDR3 contains 13 residues. CDR1 SQVTM and CDR2 ANQGSEA come from the germline V gene. The CDR3 spells CSVEGTVNYGYTF. In DNA, the CDR3 is TGCAGCGTTGAGGGGACCGTTAACTATGGCTACACCTTC.

This rearrangement joins TRBV18 to TRBJ1-6; D gene unclear. The CDR3 spans 16 residues. Deletions cut 3 bases from V and 0 bases from J, with 9 bases between. Germline assignment: CDR1 KGHSH and CDR2 LQKENI. The CDR3 spells CASSPAESSYNSPLHF. CDR3 coding DNA: TGTGCCAGCTCACCGGCAGAGAGCTCCTATAATTCACCCCTCCACTTT.

The rearrangement joins TRBV27 to TRBJ2-2, with TRBD1 identical over 11 bases. With V trimmed by 6 bases and J by 3 bases, 0 bases remained unmatched. Germline CDR1 MNHEY, CDR2 SMNVEV (reference sequence). The CDR3 totals 14 residues. The CDR3 is CASRGQGDTGELFF. The CDR3 coding sequence is TGTGCCAGCAGGGGACAGGGGGACACCGGGGAGCTGTTTTTT.

This chain uses TRBV5-1 with TRBJ1-2; 8 bases match TRBD1. With V trimmed by 4 bases and J by 3 bases, 11 bases remained unmatched. This CDR3 contains 16 residues. CDR1 SGHRS and CDR2 YFSETQ come from the germline V gene. The CDR3 protein is CASSAPRQGKDYGYTF. CDR3 nucleotides: TGCGCCAGCAGCGCCCCCCGACAGGGGAAGGACTATGGCTACACCTTC. The full variable domain, with the rest looked up from reference TRBV5-1 and TRBJ1-2, is KAGVTQTPRYLIKTRGQQVTLSCSPISGHRSVSWYQQTPGQGLQFLFEYFSETQRNKGNFPGRFSGRQFSNSRSEMNVSTLELGDSALYLCASSAPRQGKDYGYTFGSGTRLTVV.

This chain links TRBV4-1 with TRBJ1-4; D not certain. The CDR3 consists of 17 residues. CDR1 and CDR2 (germline): MGHRA, YSYEKL. Trimming pared 6 bases from V and 7 bases from J, leaving 24 bases between. The CDR3 reads CASSPYRMEDAGEKLFF. The CDR3 coding sequence is TGCGCCAGCAGTCCCTATAGGATGGAGGACGCGGGTGAAAAACTGTTTTTT.

This chain links TRBV3-1 (or the pseudogene TRBV3-2) with TRBJ1-1; D call uncertain. Germline CDR1 and CDR2: LGHDT and YNNKEL (reference sequence). The V and J ends lost 4 bases and 2 bases respectively, with 14 bases between them. The CDR3 covers 15 residues. The CDR3 is CASSRRGRGNTEAFF. In nucleotides, the CDR3 is TGTGCCAGCAGCCGTCGAGGGCGGGGAAACACTGAAGCTTTCTTT.

This chain uses TRBV5-6 with TRBJ2-5, with a tentative D call TRBD1 (5 bases). Trimming removed 3 bases from V and 1 base from J, with 10 bases in between. The CDR3 is 14 residues long. CDR1 is SGHDT, CDR2 YYEEEE, per germline. DNA of the CDR3: TGTGCCAGCAGCTCTGACAGTTTCCAAGAGACCCAGTACTTC. It specifies CASSSDSFQETQYF.

CDR3 in amino acids: CASSLNSYEQYF. CDR3 bases: TGTGCCAGCAGTTTAAACTCCTACGAGCAGTACTTC. The chain employs TRBV28 and TRBJ2-7; D not resolved. Trimming removed 2 bases from V and 0 bases from J, with 2 bases in between. The CDR3 consists of 12 residues. Germline V CDR1 and CDR2: MDHEN, SYDVKM.

V and J are TRBV28 and TRBJ2-1, with 9 positions matching TRBD2. The CDR3 covers 16 residues. V was pared by 7 bases and J by 4 bases, with 11 bases of the junction left unmatched. Germline V gives CDR1 MDHEN, CDR2 SYDVKM. The CDR3, as DNA: TGTGCCAGCACTAAGGCGGGAGGGGGACCTTACAATGAGCAGTTCTTC. Protein sequence: CASTKAGGGPYNEQFF.

The chain has TRBV6-5 and TRBJ2-6; D might be TRBD1 (6 bases). CDR1 and CDR2 (germline): MNHEY, SVGAGI. The CDR3 is 15 residues long. The germline V and J ends were trimmed by 5 bases and 4 bases, with 12 bases remaining between them. The CDR3 DNA reads as TGTGCCAGCAGTCCGAGGGGGTCGGGGGCCAACGTCCTGACTTTC. Translation gives CASSPRGSGANVLTF.

The J gene is TRBJ2-1, the V gene TRBV5-1; TRBD1 agrees at 8 bases. The trim removed 4 bases at V and 6 bases at J, leaving 3 bases unmatched. Germline lookup yields CDR1 SGHRS and CDR2 YFSETQ. The CDR3 sequence is 13 residues long. CDR3 in amino acids: CASSRDRGNEQFF. CDR3 sequence (DNA): TGCGCCAGCAGCAGAGACAGGGGCAATGAGCAGTTCTTC.

The CDR3 sequence is CASSPDRLNSPLHF. The CDR3 bases are TGTGCCAGCAGCCCCGACAGACTGAATTCACCCCTCCACTTT. The chain employs TRBV7-2 and TRBJ1-6; D may be TRBD1 (5 bases). This CDR3 region has 14 residues. Trimming cost V 5 bases and J 7 bases, with 12 bases left between them. The V gene's germline CDR1 is SGHTA and CDR2 FQGNSA.

This chain joins TRBV6-2 or TRBV6-3 and TRBJ1-2; weak D call: TRBD1 (6 bases). Trimming stripped 0 bases from V and 5 bases from J, with 10 bases between. CDR3 length: 14 amino acids. Germline CDR1 and CDR2: MNHEY and SVGEGT. The CDR3 protein is CASSYSDRTYGYTF. The CDR3 nucleotides are TGTGCCAGCAGTTACTCGGACAGAACTTATGGCTACACCTTC.

The J gene is TRBJ2-6, the V gene TRBV13; D uncertain. There are 15 residues in the CDR3. The V end lost 2 bases, the J end lost 4 bases, and 9 bases lay between the germline ends. CDR1 is PRHDT, CDR2 FYEKMQ, per germline (reference sequence). The CDR3 DNA is TGTGCCAGCAGCTTAAAGGGTGGCGGGGCCAACGTCCTGACTTTC. Protein: CASSLKGGGANVLTF. Supplemented by reference TRBV13 and TRBJ2-6, the full variable domain reads AAGVIQSPRHLIKEKRETATLKCYPIPRHDTVYWYQQGPGQDPQFLISFYEKMQSDKGSIPDRFSAQQFSDYHSELNMSSLELGDSALYFCASSLKGGGANVLTFGAGSRLTVL.

The rearrangement links TRBV30 to TRBJ1-6; D may be TRBD1 (5 bases). Trimming left V 4 bases short and J 6 bases short, with 10 bases between. CDR1 and CDR2 (germline): GTSNPN, SVGIG (reference sequence). The CDR3 covers 13 residues. The chain's CDR3 is CAWTRGGNSPLHF. CDR3 in DNA: TGTGCCTGGACCCGGGGGGGTAATTCACCCCTCCACTTT.

The chain is built from TRBV7-9 and TRBJ1-2; 9 nucleotides line up with TRBD1. V lost 3 bases to trimming and J lost 5 bases; unmatched junction nucleotides: 7. Germline CDR1 is SEHNR and CDR2 is FQNEAQ (reference sequence). This CDR3 comprises 15 residues. CDR3 residues: CASSLGQGLGYGYTF. In DNA form, the CDR3 reads TGTGCCAGCAGCTTGGGACAGGGCCTTGGGTATGGCTACACCTTC.

The rearrangement uses TRBV6-5 and TRBJ2-3; TRBD2 matches at 7 bases. Trimming took 6 bases from V and 6 from J; bases not matched to a gene: 9. Germline V CDR1 and CDR2: MNHEY, SVGAGI. The CDR3 extends over 14 amino acids. CDR3 sequence reads: CASREVSGLDTQYF. For the CDR3, the DNA is TGTGCCAGCAGGGAGGTTAGCGGGTTGGATACGCAGTATTTT.

This chain uses TRBV7-2 with TRBJ1-6; D gene unclear. This CDR3 has 14 residues. V dropped 5 bases and J dropped 5 bases, with 10 bases sitting between them. Germline V gives CDR1 SGHTA, CDR2 FQGNSA. This CDR3 reads CASSLGVHNSPLHF. The CDR3 region has the DNA TGTGCCAGCAGCCTCGGGGTTCATAATTCACCCCTCCACTTT.

The CDR3 coding sequence is TGTGCCAGCAGCTTTGGGGTCCGGATGAACACTGAAGCTTTCTTT. This encodes CASSFGVRMNTEAFF. The chain joins TRBV11-1 to TRBJ1-1; D call uncertain. The CDR3 is 15 amino acids. CDR1 SGHAT and CDR2 FQDESV come from the germline V gene (reference sequence). The V gene lost 3 bases and the J gene lost 0 bases, with 11 bases spanning the gap.

The chain is built from TRBV7-8 and TRBJ1-2; D not resolved. The CDR3 totals 15 residues. Trimming removed 1 base from V and 2 bases from J, with 11 bases in between. Per germline, CDR1 SGHVS and CDR2 FQNEAQ. The CDR3 nucleotides are TGTGCCAGCAGCTTAGTGCCGGGTCGGAACTATGGCTACACCTTC. Amino acid sequence: CASSLVPGRNYGYTF.

This clone was seen a few times. The rearrangement joins TRBV5-8 to TRBJ1-2; the D is unclear. The ends were cut back, 4 bases at V and 4 bases at J, with 17 bases in the middle. The germline CDR1 and CDR2 sequences are SGHTS and YDEGEE. The CDR3 is 15 residues long. The CDR3 reads CASSPGWGASYGYTF. CDR3 sequence (DNA): TGTGCCAGCAGCCCCGGCTGGGGAGCGAGCTATGGCTACACCTTC.